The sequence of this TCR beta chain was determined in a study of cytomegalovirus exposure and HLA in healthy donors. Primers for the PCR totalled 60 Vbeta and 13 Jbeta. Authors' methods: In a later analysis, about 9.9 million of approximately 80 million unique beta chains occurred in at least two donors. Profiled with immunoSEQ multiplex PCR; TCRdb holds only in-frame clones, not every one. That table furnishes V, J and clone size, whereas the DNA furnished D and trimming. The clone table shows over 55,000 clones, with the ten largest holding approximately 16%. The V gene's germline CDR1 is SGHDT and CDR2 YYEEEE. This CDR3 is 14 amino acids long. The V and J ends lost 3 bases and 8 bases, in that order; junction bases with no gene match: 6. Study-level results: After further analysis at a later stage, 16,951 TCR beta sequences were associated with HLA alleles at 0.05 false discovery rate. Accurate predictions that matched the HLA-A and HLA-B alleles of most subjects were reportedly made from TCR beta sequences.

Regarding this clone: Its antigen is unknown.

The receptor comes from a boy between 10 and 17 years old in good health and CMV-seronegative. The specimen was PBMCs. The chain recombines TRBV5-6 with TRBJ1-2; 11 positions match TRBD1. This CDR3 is CASSSGTGGGGYTF. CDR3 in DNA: TGTGCCAGCAGCTCGGGGACAGGGGGAGGCGGCTACACCTTC.